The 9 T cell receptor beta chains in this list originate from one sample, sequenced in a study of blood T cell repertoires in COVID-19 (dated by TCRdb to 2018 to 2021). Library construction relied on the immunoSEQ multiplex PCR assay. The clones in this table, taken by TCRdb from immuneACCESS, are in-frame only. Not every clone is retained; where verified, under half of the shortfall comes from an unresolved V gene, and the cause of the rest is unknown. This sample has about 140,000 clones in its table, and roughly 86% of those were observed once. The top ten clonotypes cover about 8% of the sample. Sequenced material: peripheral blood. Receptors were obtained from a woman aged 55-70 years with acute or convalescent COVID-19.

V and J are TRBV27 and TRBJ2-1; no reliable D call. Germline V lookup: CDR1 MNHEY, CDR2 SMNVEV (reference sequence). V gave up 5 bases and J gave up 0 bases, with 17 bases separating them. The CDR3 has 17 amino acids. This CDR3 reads CASSPQPPVSSYNEQFF. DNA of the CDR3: TGTGCCAGCAGTCCCCAACCCCCGGTGAGCTCCTACAATGAGCAGTTCTTC.

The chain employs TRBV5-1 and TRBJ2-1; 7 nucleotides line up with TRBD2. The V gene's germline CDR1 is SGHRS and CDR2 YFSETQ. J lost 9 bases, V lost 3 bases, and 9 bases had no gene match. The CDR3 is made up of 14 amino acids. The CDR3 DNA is TGCGCCAGCAGCTCCGTTGCGGGGGTAAGTGAGCAGTTCTTC. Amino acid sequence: CASSSVAGVSEQFF.

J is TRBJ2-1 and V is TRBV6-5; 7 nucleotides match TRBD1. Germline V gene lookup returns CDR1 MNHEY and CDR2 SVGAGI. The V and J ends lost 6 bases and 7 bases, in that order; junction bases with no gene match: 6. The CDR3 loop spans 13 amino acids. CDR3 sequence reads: CASRLTGLNEQFF. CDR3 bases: TGTGCCAGCAGACTGACAGGGTTAAATGAGCAGTTCTTC.

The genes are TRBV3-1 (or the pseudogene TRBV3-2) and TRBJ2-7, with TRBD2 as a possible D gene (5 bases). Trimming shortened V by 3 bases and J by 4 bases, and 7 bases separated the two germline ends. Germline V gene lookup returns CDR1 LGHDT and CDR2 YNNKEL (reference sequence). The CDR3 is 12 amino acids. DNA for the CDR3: TGTGCCAGCAGCCAGGGGAGTTACGAGCAGTACTTC. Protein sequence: CASSQGSYEQYF.

The CDR3 DNA sequence: TGTGCCAGCATTTCAGGACTAGCGGGGGGTCACCAAGAGACCCAGTACTTC. Its translation: CASISGLAGGHQETQYF. The J gene is TRBJ2-5, the V gene TRBV28, with 14 bases lining up with TRBD2. V shed 7 bases, J shed 0 bases, and the junction held 7 bases outside the gene matches. The CDR3 extends over 17 amino acids. Germline V gene sequence: CDR1 MDHEN, CDR2 SYDVKM.

The CDR3 DNA sequence: TGTGCCAGCAGCCAAGATGTGGCGGGGGGGCCTCTAGATACGCAGTATTTT. Amino acid sequence: CASSQDVAGGPLDTQYF. V is TRBV3-1 (or the pseudogene TRBV3-2) and J is TRBJ2-3; 9 bases match TRBD2. V was clipped by 0 bases and J by 5 bases; unmatched bases: 9. The CDR3 has 17 residues. Per germline, CDR1 LGHDT and CDR2 YNNKEL (reference sequence).

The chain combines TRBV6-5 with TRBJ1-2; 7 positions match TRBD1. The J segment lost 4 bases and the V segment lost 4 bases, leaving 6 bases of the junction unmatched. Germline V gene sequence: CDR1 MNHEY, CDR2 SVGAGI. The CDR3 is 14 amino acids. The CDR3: CASSFDRAPYGYTF. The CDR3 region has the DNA TGTGCCAGCAGTTTCGACAGGGCTCCCTATGGCTACACCTTC.

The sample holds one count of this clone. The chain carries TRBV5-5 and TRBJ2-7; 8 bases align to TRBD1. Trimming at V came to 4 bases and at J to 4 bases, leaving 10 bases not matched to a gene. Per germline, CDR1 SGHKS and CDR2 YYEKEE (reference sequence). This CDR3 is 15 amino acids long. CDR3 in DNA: TGTGCCAGCAGCGTCTCTCCAGGGGGCAATTACGAGCAGTACTTC. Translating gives CASSVSPGGNYEQYF.

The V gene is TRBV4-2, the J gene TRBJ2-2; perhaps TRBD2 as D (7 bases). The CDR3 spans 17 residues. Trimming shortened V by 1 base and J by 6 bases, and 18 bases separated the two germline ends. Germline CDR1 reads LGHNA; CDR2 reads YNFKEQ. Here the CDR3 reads CASSQVWQRGGPGELFF. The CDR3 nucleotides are TGTGCCAGCAGCCAAGTGTGGCAAAGGGGGGGCCCCGGGGAGCTGTTTTTT.